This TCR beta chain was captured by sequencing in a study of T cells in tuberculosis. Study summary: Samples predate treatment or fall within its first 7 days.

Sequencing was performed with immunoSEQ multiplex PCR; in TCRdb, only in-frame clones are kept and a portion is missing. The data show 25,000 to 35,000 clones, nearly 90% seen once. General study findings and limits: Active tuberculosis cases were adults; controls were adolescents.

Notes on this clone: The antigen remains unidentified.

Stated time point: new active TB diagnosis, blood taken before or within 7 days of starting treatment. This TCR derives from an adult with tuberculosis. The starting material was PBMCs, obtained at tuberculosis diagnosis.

The CDR3 reads CAWSLGGLSYNEQFF. The CDR3 DNA sequence: TGTGCCTGGAGTCTCGGGGGGCTAAGCTACAATGAGCAGTTCTTC. This sequence joins TRBV30 and TRBJ2-1; D perhaps matches TRBD2 (7 bases). Trimming stripped 2 bases from V and 3 bases from J, with 14 bases between. The CDR3 contains 15 residues. Germline CDR1 is GTSNPN and CDR2 is SVGIG (reference sequence).